These 21 T cell receptor beta chains originate from one sample sequenced in a study of cytomegalovirus exposure and HLA in healthy donors. Vbeta (60) and Jbeta (13) primers were used in the PCR. Sequencing was performed with immunoSEQ multiplex PCR; in TCRdb, only in-frame clones are kept and a portion is missing. The sample has more than 45,000 clones, around 68% seen once. The material sequenced was PBMCs. The receptor set was obtained from a man aged 25 to 40 in good health and CMV-seronegative.

The CDR3 sequence: CASSSTMNSTGELFF. The CDR3 bases are TGCGCCAGCAGCTCGACAATGAATTCCACCGGGGAGCTGTTTTTT. The chain carries TRBV5-1 and TRBJ2-2; D ambiguous. CDR1 is SGHRS, CDR2 YFSETQ, per germline. Trimming shortened V by 3 bases and J by 4 bases, and 13 bases separated the two germline ends. The CDR3 runs 15 residues.

This clone was observed a handful of times. The chain has TRBV10-3 and TRBJ2-1, with 7 bases fitting TRBD2. After removal of 2 bases from V and 4 bases from J, the junction contained 2 bases not matched to a gene. The CDR3 is made up of 14 amino acids. Germline CDR1 and CDR2: ENHRY and SYGVKD. This CDR3 reads CAISEASGYNEQFF. The CDR3 region has the DNA TGTGCCATCAGTGAGGCTAGCGGTTACAATGAGCAGTTCTTC.

CDR3 nucleotide sequence: TGTGCCAGCAGCCCCTACAAACTAGCGGCCTACACCGGGGAGCTGTTTTTT. Translated, it gives CASSPYKLAAYTGELFF. The chain employs TRBV2 and TRBJ2-2, with TRBD2 matching over 8 bases. This CDR3 contains 17 residues. V lost 6 bases, J lost 3 bases, and 12 bases stayed unmatched. CDR1 is SNHLY, CDR2 FYNNEI, per germline.

Written as DNA, the CDR3 is TGTGCCAGCAGCCCGTCCGGGACAGGGTGGGAAAAACTGTTTTTT. This translates into CASSPSGTGWEKLFF. The chain couples TRBV7-9 to TRBJ1-4, with 9 bases matching TRBD1. The CDR3 loop spans 15 amino acids. V shed 5 bases, J shed 8 bases, and the junction held 9 bases outside the gene matches. Per the germline V gene, CDR1 is SEHNR and CDR2 is FQNEAQ (reference sequence).

The rearrangement joins TRBV11-2 to TRBJ1-1; maybe TRBD1 (6 bases). The CDR3 covers 15 residues. In germline, CDR1 is SGHAT, CDR2 FQNNGV. Trimming shortened V by 2 bases and J by 5 bases, and 15 bases separated the two germline ends. The CDR3 nucleotides read TGTGCCAGCAGCTTACTCACAGGGATATCTACTGAAGCTTTCTTT. This sequence encodes CASSLLTGISTEAFF.

The chain employs TRBV5-1 and TRBJ1-1; D ambiguous. The V end was cut by 3 bases, the J end by 5 bases, with 14 bases between. CDR3 length equals 14 residues. CDR1 SGHRS and CDR2 YFSETQ come from the germline V gene. The CDR3 spells CASSWGGEGTEAFF. In nucleotides, the CDR3 is TGCGCCAGCAGCTGGGGTGGGGAGGGAACTGAAGCTTTCTTT.

The chain is built from TRBV28 and TRBJ1-2; 8 nucleotides align to TRBD1. CDR1 is MDHEN, CDR2 SYDVKM, per germline. CDR3 length: 15 residues. The V and J ends lost 5 bases and 4 bases, in that order; junction bases with no gene match: 9. As DNA, the CDR3 is TGTGCCAGCAGTCCCGGACAGGGATGGTCCTATGGCTACACCTTC. It encodes CASSPGQGWSYGYTF.

A note on this clone: The CDR3 does not end in the conserved phenylalanine or tryptophan, so this is likely a read error. V gene TRBV29-1 combines with J gene TRBJ1-1; 7 bases align to TRBD1. J lost 1 base, V lost 5 bases, and 4 bases had no gene match. This CDR3 contains 13 residues. The germline V gene encodes CDR1 SQVTM and CDR2 ANQGSEA. CDR3 DNA sequence: TGCAGCGTTAACAGGGGCGGGAACACTGAAGCTTTCGTT. It encodes CSVNRGGNTEAFV.

The rearrangement links TRBV2 to TRBJ2-6; no reliable D call. The length of the CDR3 is 15 residues. The V end lost 5 bases, the J end lost 3 bases, and 11 bases lay between the germline ends. The V gene's germline CDR1 is SNHLY and CDR2 FYNNEI. CDR3 coding DNA: TGTGCCAGCAGTAAAGAATCATTTGGGGCCAACGTCCTGACTTTC. Its translation is CASSKESFGANVLTF.

The chain joins TRBV27 to TRBJ1-2, with TRBD1 matching 7 bases. The J segment lost 6 bases and the V segment lost 6 bases, leaving 7 bases of the junction unmatched. The CDR3 has 13 residues. Germline CDR1 and CDR2: MNHEY and SMNVEV (reference sequence). CDR3 region: CASRETGFDGYTF. CDR3 nucleotides: TGTGCCAGCAGAGAGACAGGGTTCGATGGCTACACCTTC.

The CDR3 loop reads CASSQEDRDSYEQYF. The CDR3 DNA sequence: TGCGCCAGCAGCCAGGAGGACAGGGACTCCTACGAGCAGTACTTC. The J gene is TRBJ2-7, the V gene TRBV4-1; 8 bases match TRBD1. V shed 3 bases, J shed 0 bases, and the junction held 4 bases outside the gene matches. The CDR3 covers 15 residues. Germline CDR1 and CDR2: MGHRA and YSYEKL.

The gene calls are TRBV30 and TRBJ2-3; D gene uncertain. Germline V gene data show CDR1 as GTSNPN and CDR2 as SVGIG (reference sequence). The length of the CDR3 is 13 residues. V lost 6 bases and J lost 2, with 12 bases in between. The CDR3 bases are TGTGCCTGTACAGCACCTGCCACAGATACGCAGTATTTT. As protein: CACTAPATDTQYF. Based on the CDR3 plus reference TRBV30 and TRBJ2-3, the full variable domain is SQTIHQWPATLVQPVGSPLSLECTVEGTSNPNLYWYRQAAGRGLQLLFYSVGIGQISSEVPQNLSASRPQDRQFILSSKKLLLSDSGFYLCACTAPATDTQYFGPGTRLTVL.

The rearrangement uses TRBV7-6 and TRBJ2-7, with 9 bases matching TRBD1. Germline values: CDR1 SGHVS, CDR2 FNYEAQ. The CDR3 loop spans 13 amino acids. The J segment lost 7 bases and the V segment lost 5 bases, leaving 6 bases of the junction unmatched. The CDR3 is CASSQDRGREQYF. For the CDR3, the DNA is TGTGCCAGCAGCCAGGACAGGGGTAGGGAGCAGTACTTC.

In its sample, this clone was seen once. This chain links TRBV5-5 with TRBJ2-7, with 13 bases fitting TRBD2. CDR1 is SGHKS and CDR2 is YYEKEE in the germline V gene (reference sequence). Unmatched junction bases numbered 8, after V lost 2 bases and J lost 3 bases. This CDR3 comprises 17 residues. The CDR3 region is CASSFLTSGREGYEQYF. CDR3 DNA: TGTGCCAGCAGCTTCTTAACTAGCGGGAGGGAGGGCTACGAGCAGTACTTC.

CDR3 sequence (DNA): TGCAGAGCAGAACAGGGAGCTAGAGCTTTCTTT. Its translation: CRAEQGARAFF. The chain has TRBV29-1 and TRBJ1-1, with D perhaps matching TRBD1 (6 bases). Germline V gene sequence: CDR1 SQVTM, CDR2 ANQGSEA. The CDR3 length is 11 residues. Full variable domain (rest looked up from reference TRBV29-1 and TRBJ1-1): SAVISQKPSRDICQRGTSLTIQCQVDSQVTMMFWYRQQPGQSLTLIATANQGSEATYESGFVIDKFPISRPNLTFSTLTVSNMSPEDSSIYLCRAEQGARAFFGQGTRLTVV.

This clone was seen more than once but under ten times. The junction departs from germline at one end; a sequencing error may be responsible. This chain joins TRBV23-1 and TRBJ1-4; D is ambiguous. TRBV23-1 is identified as an open reading frame with a role that is uncertain. This CDR3 has 8 amino acids. The CDR3 loop is CASIHRLF. The CDR3 nucleotides are TGCGCCAGCATACACCGACTCTTT.

The CDR3 DNA is TGTGCCAGCAGTTACTTCGGGGGAGCGTCAAATGAGCAGTTCTTC. This translates into CASSYFGGASNEQFF. The V call is TRBV6-5, the J call TRBJ2-1; TRBD2 is a possible D gene (6 bases). The CDR3 runs 15 residues. Germline V gene lookup returns CDR1 MNHEY and CDR2 SVGAGI. The V gene lost 1 base and the J gene lost 7 bases, with 14 bases spanning the gap.

This chain connects TRBV23-1 to TRBJ2-7; weak D call: TRBD1 (5 bases). TRBV23-1 carries the ORF label, with uncertain function. CDR3 length: 16 amino acids. Trimming took off 2 bases at V and 2 bases at J, with 16 bases between the two ends. The CDR3 nucleotides are TGCGCCAGCAGTCAACATTACAGGCCTCGTCCCTACGAGCAGTACTTC. It translates to CASSQHYRPRPYEQYF.

The V call is TRBV2, the J call TRBJ2-7; weak D call: TRBD2 (6 bases). Trimming took off 6 bases at V and 3 bases at J, with 12 bases between the two ends. The CDR3 consists of 13 residues. Germline V CDR1 and CDR2: SNHLY, FYNNEI. CDR3 coding DNA: TGTGCCAGCAGATCCGGGACTTTCTACGAGCAGTACTTC. This sequence encodes CASRSGTFYEQYF.

The chain couples TRBV18 to TRBJ1-1; D ambiguous. With 4 bases removed from V and 2 bases from J, the gap between germline ends came to 11 bases. CDR1 and CDR2 (germline): KGHSH, LQKENI. The CDR3 covers 14 residues. The CDR3 loop reads CASSRGGPNTEAFF. Written as DNA, the CDR3 is TGTGCCAGCTCACGCGGCGGCCCCAACACTGAAGCTTTCTTT.

This clone was picked up one time. The rearrangement links TRBV6-6 to TRBJ2-5; no definite D call. V lost 5 bases and J 4 bases, leaving 8 bases between the germline ends. This CDR3 has 12 residues. Germline V gene lookup returns CDR1 MNHNY and CDR2 SVGAGI (reference sequence). The CDR3 DNA reads TGTGCCAGCAGTACACCATTAGAGACCCAGTACTTC. Residues: CASSTPLETQYF.